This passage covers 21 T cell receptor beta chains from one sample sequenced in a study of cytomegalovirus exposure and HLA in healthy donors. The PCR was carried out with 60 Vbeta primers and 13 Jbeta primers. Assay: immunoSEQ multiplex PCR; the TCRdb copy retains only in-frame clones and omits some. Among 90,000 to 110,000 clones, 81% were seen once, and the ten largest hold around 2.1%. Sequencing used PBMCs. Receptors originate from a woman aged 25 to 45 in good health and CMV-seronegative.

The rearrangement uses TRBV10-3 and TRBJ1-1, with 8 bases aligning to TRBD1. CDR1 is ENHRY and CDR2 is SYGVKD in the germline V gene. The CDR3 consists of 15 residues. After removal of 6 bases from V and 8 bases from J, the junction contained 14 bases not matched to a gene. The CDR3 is CAISEQGGSQGEAFF. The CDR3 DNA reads TGTGCCATCAGCGAACAGGGGGGGAGTCAAGGGGAAGCTTTCTTT.

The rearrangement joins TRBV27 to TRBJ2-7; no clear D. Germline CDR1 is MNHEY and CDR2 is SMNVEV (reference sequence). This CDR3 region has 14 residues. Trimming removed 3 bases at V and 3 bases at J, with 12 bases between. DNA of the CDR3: TGTGCCAGCAGTTTCGGCTACCCTAGCTACGAGCAGTACTTC. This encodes CASSFGYPSYEQYF.

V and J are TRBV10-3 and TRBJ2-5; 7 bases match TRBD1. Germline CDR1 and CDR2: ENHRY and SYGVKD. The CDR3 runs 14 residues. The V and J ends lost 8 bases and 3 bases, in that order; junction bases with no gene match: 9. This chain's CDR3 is CAILGKGGEETQYF. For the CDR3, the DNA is TGTGCCATCCTCGGAAAAGGGGGCGAAGAGACCCAGTACTTC.

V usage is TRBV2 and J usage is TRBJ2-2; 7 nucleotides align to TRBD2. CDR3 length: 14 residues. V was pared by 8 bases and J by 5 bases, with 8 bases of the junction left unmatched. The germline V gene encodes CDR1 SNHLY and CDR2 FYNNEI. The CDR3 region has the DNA TGTGCCAGCGGGAGGGTTTACAAAACCGGGGAGCTGTTTTTT. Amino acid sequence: CASGRVYKTGELFF.

DNA of the CDR3: TGTGCCAGCAGTGAGTGGGGGGGCACTGAAGCTTTCTTT. Translated, it gives CASSEWGGTEAFF. V is TRBV25-1 and J is TRBJ1-1; tentatively, D is TRBD1 (5 bases). CDR1 and CDR2 (germline): MGHDK, SYGVNS. V shed 3 bases and J shed 4 bases, with 9 bases lying between them. There are 13 residues in the CDR3.

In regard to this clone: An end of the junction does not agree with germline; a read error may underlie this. The CDR3: CSSTPTGGPYNEQFF. The CDR3, as DNA: TGTTCCAGCACCCCCACGGGAGGGCCCTACAATGAGCAGTTCTTC. This rearrangement joins TRBV7-9 to TRBJ2-1, with 8 positions matching TRBD2. CDR3 length: 15 residues. Germline CDR1 is SEHNR and CDR2 is FQNEAQ (reference sequence).

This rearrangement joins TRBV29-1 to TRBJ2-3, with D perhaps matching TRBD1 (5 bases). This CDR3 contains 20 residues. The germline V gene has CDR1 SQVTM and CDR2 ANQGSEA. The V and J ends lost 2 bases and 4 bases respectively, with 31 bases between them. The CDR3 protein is CSVETLIWRRGRPFPDTQYF. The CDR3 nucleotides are TGCAGCGTTGAAACATTAATCTGGCGTAGGGGCCGCCCTTTTCCAGATACGCAGTATTTT.

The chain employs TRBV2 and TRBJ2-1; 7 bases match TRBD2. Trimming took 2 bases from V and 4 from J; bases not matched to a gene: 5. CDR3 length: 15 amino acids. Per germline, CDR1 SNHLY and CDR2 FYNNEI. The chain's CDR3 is CASSERLAAYNEQFF. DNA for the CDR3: TGTGCCAGCAGTGAACGGCTAGCGGCTTACAATGAGCAGTTCTTC.

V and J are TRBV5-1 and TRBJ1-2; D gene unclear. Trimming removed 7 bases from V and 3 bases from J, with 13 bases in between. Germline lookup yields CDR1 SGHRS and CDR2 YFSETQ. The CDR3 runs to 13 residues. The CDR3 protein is CASRSMVDYGYTF. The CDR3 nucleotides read TGCGCCAGCCGGTCTATGGTAGACTATGGCTACACCTTC.

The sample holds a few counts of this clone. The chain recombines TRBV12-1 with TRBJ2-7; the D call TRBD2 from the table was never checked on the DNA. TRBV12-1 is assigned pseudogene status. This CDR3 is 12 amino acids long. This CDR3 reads CASSLRSYEQYF. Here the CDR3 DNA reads TGTGCCAGCAGCCTGCGGTCCTACGAGCAGTACTTC.

The CDR3 loop reads CARGEGYGYTF. Here the CDR3 DNA reads TGTGCCAGAGGGGAGGGATACGGCTACACCTTC. This chain uses TRBV6-4 with TRBJ1-2; D is possibly TRBD1 (5 bases). The length of the CDR3 is 11 residues. Trimming left V 9 bases short and J 8 bases short, with 13 bases between. The germline CDR1 and CDR2 sequences are MRHNA and SNTAGT.

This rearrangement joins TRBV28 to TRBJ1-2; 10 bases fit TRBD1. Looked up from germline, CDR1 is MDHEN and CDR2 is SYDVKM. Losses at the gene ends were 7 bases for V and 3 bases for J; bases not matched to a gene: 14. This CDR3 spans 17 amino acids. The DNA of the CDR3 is TGTGCCAGCAAAACCGGGACAGGGGTTTGGTGGGACTATGGCTACACCTTC. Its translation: CASKTGTGVWWDYGYTF.

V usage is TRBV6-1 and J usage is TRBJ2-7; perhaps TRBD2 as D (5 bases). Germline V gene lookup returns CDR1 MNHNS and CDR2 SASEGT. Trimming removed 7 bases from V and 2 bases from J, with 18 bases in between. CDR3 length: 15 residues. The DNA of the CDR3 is TGTGCCAGCACTATCGGGGTCGAGGCGACCTACGAGCAGTACTTC. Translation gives CASTIGVEATYEQYF.

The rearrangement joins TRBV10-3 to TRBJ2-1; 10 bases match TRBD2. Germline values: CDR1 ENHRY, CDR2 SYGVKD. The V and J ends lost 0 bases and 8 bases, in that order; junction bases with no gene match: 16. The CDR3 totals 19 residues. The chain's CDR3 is CAISESRTSGQGVADEQFF. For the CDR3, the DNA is TGTGCCATCAGTGAGTCGCGGACTAGCGGCCAAGGTGTAGCAGATGAGCAGTTCTTC.

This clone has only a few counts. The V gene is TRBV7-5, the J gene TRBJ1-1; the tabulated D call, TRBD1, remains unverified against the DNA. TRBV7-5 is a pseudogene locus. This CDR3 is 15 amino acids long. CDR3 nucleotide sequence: TGTGCCAGAAGCTCCCTGGGTAGGGGTCGCACTGAAGCTTTCTTT. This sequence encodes CARSSLGRGRTEAFF.

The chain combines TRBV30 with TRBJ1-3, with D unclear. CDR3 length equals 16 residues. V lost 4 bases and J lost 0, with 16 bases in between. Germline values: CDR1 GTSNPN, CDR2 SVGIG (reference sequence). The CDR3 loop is CAWTAIPRGSGNTIYF. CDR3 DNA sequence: TGTGCCTGGACAGCCATCCCCCGGGGCTCTGGAAACACCATATATTTT.

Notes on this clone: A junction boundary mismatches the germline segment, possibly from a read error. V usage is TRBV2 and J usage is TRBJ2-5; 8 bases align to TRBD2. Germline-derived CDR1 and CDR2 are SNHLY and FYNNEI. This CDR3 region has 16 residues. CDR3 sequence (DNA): TGTACCAGCAGTCTCTCCGGGACTAGGTACCAAGAGACCCAGTACTTC. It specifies CTSSLSGTRYQETQYF. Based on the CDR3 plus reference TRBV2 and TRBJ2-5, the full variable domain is EPEVTQTPSHQVTQMGQEVILRCVPISNHLYFYWYRQILGQKVEFLVSFYNNEISEKSEIFDDQFSVERPDGSNFTLKIRSTKLEDSAMYFCTSSLSGTRYQETQYFGPGTRLLVL.

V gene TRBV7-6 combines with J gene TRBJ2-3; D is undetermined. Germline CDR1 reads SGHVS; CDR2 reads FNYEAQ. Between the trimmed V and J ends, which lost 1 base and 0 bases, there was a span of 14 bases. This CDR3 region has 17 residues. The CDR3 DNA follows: TGTGCCAGCAGCTTAGGTGTGAGTAGCTCCAGCACAGATACGCAGTATTTT. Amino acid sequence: CASSLGVSSSSTDTQYF.

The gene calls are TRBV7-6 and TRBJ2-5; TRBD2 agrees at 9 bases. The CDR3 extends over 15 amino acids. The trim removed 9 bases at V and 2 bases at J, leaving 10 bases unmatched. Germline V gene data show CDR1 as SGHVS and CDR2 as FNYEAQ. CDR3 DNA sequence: TGTGCCAGGGGCCCGACTAGCGGTTATCAAGAGACCCAGTACTTC. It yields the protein CARGPTSGYQETQYF.

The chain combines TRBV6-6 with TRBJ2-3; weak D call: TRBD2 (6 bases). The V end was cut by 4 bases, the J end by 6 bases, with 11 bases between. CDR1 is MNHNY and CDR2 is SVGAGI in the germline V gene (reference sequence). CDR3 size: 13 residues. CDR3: CASSSRLGDTQYF. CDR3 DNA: TGTGCCAGCAGTTCCCGACTAGGGGATACGCAGTATTTT.

DNA of the CDR3: TGTGCCAGCAGTGAATATTCCTTGCGAGAGACCCAGTACTTC. It translates to CASSEYSLRETQYF. The chain has TRBV25-1 and TRBJ2-5, with unresolved D. In germline, CDR1 is MGHDK, CDR2 SYGVNS. The CDR3 has 14 residues. V lost 0 bases, J lost 4 bases, and 9 bases lay in between.